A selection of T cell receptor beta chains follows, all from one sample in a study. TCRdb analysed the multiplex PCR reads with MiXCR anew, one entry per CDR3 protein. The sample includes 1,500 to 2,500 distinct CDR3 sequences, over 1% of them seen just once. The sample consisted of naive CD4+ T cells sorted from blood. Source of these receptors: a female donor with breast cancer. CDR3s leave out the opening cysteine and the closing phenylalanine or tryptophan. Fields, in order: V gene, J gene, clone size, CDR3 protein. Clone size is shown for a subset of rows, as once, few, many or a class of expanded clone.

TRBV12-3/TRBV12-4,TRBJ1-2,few,ATLASTRTNYGYT
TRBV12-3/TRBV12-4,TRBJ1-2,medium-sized,ASSLGHRYGYT
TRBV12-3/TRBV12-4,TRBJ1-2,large,ASSLSLHVNSMTGYT
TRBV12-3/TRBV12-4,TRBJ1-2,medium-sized,ASSPSRDRTNYGYT
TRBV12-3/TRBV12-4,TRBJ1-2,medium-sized,ATSKDRIGGYT
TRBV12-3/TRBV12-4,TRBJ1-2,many,ASSWLDNRNLYGYT
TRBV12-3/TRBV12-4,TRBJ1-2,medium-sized,ASTSTERGYT
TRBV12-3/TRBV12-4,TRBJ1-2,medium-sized,ASTHTGEGGGYT
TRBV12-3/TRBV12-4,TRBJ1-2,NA,ASSMRQRKLDGYT
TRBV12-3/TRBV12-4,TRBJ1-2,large,ASSLIGSYGYT
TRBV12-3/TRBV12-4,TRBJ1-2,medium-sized,ASSLDRSYGYT
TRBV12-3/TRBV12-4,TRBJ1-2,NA,ASSPDPEDYT
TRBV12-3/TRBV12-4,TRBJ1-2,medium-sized,ASSRHLGYT
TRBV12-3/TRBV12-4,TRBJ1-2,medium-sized,ASSLGSGLGGYT
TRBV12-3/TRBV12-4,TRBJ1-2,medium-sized,ASSLSWYYT
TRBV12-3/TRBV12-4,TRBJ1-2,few,ASRFYT
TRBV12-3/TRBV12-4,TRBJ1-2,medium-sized,ASSLGWDRYT
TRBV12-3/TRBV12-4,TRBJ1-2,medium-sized,ASSLLNYGYT
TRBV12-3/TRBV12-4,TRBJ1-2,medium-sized,ASRPGQYGYT
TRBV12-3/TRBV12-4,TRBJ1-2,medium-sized,ASSQQGIGYT
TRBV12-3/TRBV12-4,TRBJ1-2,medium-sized,ASSQGYGYT
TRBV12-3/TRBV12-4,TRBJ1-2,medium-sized,ASSPVVDYGYT
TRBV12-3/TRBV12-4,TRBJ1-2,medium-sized,ASLIYNYGYT
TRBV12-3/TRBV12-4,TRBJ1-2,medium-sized,ASSFGVGNGYT
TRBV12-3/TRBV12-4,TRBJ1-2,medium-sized,ASSSSGNYGYT
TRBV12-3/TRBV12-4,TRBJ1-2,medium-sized,ASSLKDGYT
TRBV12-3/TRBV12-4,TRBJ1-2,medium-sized,ASSRSGTGSNYGYT
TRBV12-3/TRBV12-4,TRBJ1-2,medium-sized,ASSSDRWYGYT
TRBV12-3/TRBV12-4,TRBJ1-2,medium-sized,ASSLTVRGYT
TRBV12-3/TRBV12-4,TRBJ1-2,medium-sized,ASTIEWGYGYT
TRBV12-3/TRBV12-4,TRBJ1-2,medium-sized,ASSPMSGYGYT
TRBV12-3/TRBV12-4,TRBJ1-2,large,ASSPTGTYGYT
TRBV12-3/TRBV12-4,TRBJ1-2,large,ASRPGLDYGYT
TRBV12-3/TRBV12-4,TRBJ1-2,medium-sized,ASTRANYGYT
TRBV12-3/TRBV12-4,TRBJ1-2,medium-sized,ASSLINGYT
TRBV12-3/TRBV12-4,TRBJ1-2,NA,ASSPDRHYGYT
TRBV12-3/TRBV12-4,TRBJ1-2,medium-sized,ASSGPGHVYGYT
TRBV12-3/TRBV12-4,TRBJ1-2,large,ASSRQTYGYT
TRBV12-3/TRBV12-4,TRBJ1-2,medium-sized,ASSFDFWTASYGYT
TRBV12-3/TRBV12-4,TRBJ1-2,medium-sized,ASSQQTGTGNYGYT
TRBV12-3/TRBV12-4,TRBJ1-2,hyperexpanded,ASSFRSVNYGYT
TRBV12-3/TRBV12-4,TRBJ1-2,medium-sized,ASSISGYGYT
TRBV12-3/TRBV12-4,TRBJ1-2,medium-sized,ASNNISPGQDNYGYT
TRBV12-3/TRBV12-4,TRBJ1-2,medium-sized,ASSADRIYGYT
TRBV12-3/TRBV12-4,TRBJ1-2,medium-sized,ASSRTDNYGYT
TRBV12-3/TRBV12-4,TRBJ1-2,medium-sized,ASSLSGPYGYT
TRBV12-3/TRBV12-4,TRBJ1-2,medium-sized,ASSFGSSGYT
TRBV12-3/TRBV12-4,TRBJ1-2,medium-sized,ASSLRDNYGYT
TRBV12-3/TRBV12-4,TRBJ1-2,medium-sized,ASSLERAHGYT
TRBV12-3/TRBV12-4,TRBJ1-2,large,ASSWGQGSDGYT
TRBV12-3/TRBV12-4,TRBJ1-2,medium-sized,ASKRRGSYGYT
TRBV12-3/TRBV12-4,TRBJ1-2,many,ASSSDRDRGYGYT
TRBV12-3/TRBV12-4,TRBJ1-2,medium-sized,ASSSGTVGGYT
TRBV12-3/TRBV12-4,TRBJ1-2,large,ASSQSASLLDYT
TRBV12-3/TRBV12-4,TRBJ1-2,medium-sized,ASTRGQGLGGYT